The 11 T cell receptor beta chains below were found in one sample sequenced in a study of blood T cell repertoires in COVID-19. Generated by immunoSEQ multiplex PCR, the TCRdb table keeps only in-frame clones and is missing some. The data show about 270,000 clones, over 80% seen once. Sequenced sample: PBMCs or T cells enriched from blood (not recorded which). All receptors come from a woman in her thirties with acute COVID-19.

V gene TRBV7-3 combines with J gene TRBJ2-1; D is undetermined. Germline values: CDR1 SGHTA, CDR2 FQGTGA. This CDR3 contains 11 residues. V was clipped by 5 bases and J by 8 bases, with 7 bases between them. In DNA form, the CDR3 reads TGTGCCAGCAGCGCCGGAGATGAGCAGTTCTTC. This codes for CASSAGDEQFF. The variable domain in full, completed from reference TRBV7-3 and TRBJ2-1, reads GAGVSQTPSNKVTEKGKYVELRCDPISGHTALYWYRQSLGQGPEFLIYFQGTGAADDSGLPNDRFFAVRPEGSVSTLKIQRTERGDSAVYLCASSAGDEQFFGPGTRLTVL.

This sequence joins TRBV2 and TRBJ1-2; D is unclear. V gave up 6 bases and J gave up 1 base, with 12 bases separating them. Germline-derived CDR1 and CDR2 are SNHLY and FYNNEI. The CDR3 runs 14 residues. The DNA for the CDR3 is TGTGCCAGCAGCCCTAGGATGTATAACTATGGCTACACCTTC. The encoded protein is CASSPRMYNYGYTF.

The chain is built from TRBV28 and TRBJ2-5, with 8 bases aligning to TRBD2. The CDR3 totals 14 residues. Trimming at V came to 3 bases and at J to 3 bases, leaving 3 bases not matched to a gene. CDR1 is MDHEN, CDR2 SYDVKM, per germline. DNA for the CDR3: TGTGCCAGCAGTTTTGTACTAGCGGAAGAGACCCAGTACTTC. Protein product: CASSFVLAEETQYF.

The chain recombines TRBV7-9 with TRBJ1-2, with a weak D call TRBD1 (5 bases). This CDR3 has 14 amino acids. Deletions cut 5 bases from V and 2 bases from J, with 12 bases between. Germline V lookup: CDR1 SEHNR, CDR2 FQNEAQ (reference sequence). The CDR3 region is CASSPGLINYGYTF. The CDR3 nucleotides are TGTGCCAGCAGCCCGGGACTGATCAACTATGGCTACACCTTC.

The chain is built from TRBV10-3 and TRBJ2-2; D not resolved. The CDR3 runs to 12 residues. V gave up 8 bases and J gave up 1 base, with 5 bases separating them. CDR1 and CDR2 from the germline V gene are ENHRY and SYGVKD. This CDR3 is CAISGNTGELFF. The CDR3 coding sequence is TGTGCCATCTCCGGGAACACCGGGGAGCTGTTTTTT.

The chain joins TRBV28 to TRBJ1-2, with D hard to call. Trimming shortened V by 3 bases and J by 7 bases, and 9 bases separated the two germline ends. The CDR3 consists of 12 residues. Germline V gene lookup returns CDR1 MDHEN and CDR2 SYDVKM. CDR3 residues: CASSFGGGGYTF. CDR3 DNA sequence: TGTGCCAGCAGTTTCGGTGGAGGTGGCTACACCTTC.

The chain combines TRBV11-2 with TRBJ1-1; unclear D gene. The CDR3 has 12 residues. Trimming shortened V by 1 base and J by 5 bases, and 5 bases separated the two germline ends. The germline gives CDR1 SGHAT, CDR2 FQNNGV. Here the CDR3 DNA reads TGTGCCAGCAGCTTAGGGCCTACTGAAGCTTTCTTT. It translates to CASSLGPTEAFF.

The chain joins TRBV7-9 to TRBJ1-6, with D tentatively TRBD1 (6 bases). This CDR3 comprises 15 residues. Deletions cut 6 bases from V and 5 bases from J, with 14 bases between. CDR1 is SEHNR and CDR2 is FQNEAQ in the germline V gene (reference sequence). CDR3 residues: CASSSARDNNSPLHF. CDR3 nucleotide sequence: TGTGCCAGCAGTTCCGCACGGGACAATAATTCACCCCTCCACTTT.

CDR3 amino acids: CASSRGTSGHNEQFF. DNA of the CDR3: TGTGCCAGCTCACGCGGAACTAGCGGACACAATGAGCAGTTCTTC. The chain couples TRBV18 to TRBJ2-1; 8 bases map to TRBD2. CDR1 and CDR2 (germline): KGHSH, LQKENI. Losses at the gene ends were 4 bases for V and 5 bases for J; bases not matched to a gene: 7. This CDR3 is 15 amino acids long.

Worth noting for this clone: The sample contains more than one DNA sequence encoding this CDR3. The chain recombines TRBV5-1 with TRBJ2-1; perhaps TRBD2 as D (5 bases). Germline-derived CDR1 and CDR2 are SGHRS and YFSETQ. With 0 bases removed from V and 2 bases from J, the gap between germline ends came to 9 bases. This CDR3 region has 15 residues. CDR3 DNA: TGCGCCAGCAGCTTGGGCGGGTCGGCCTACAATGAGCAGTTCTTC. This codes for CASSLGGSAYNEQFF.

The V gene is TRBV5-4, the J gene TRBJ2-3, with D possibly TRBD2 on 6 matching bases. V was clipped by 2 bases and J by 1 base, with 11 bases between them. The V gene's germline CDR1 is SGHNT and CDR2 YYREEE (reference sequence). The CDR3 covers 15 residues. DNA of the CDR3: TGTGCCAGCAGCTTCTCGGGGGATGGCACAGATACGCAGTATTTT. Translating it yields CASSFSGDGTDTQYF.